These T cell receptor beta chains were read from a single sample in a study of cytotoxic CD8 clonotypes in ibrutinib-treated CLL. Sequencing used immunoSEQ multiplex PCR; TCRdb keeps in-frame clones, though not all of them. The sample yields roughly 180,000 clones, approximately 84% seen once. The input for sequencing was PBMCs, taken after 24 months of ibrutinib treatment. The source is a human donor with chronic lymphocytic leukemia. Each CDR3 is given with its conserved first and last residue. The D gene is left open where the match is weak. Some rows have no size entry. The others give once, few or many, or a class for an expanded clone.

>12|.|.|TRBJ2-7|TRBV28
TGTGCCCTGGGGAGAGGCCACTACGAGCAGTACTTC
CALGRGHYEQYF
>15|TRBD2|.|TRBJ2-3|TRBV6-5
TGTGCCAGCAGTCTAACTAGCGGGGGGACAGATACGCAGTATTTT
CASSLTSGGTDTQYF
>15|TRBD1|.|TRBJ1-2|TRBV5-1
TGCGCCAGCAGCATGGAGGGACAGGGAGTGGATGGCTACACCTTC
CASSMEGQGVDGYTF
>15|.|.|TRBJ2-3|TRBV23-1
TGCGCCAGCAAAAACACAGGGTGGGTAGCAGATACGCAGTATTTT
CASKNTGWVADTQYF
>11|.|.|TRBJ2-1|TRBV29-1
TGCAGCGTCAGGGGTTGGAATGAGCAGTTCTTC
CSVRGWNEQFF
>15|TRBD2|.|TRBJ2-1|TRBV15
TGTGCCACCAGCAGAGAAGCCAGCGGGAGTTTTGAGCAGTTCTTC
CATSREASGSFEQFF
>12|.|.|TRBJ2-1|TRBV7-2
TGTGCCAGCAGCCTAGGGCTGTTTGAGCAGTTCTTC
CASSLGLFEQFF
>14|.|.|TRBJ1-2|TRBV4-1
TGCGCCAGCAGCCTCCCGGAACAGCGGTATGGCTACACCTTC
CASSLPEQRYGYTF
>14|TRBD1|.|TRBJ1-1|TRBV4-2
TGTGCCAGCAGCCAAGAGACAGGGCGGACTGAAGCTTTCTTT
CASSQETGRTEAFF
>14|.|.|TRBJ1-1|TRBV28
TGTGCCAGCAGTTTTGGCAGGGGGAACACTGAAGCTTTCTTT
CASSFGRGNTEAFF
>15|.|.|TRBJ1-5|TRBV18
TGTGCCAGCTCATCCAGGGTGGATAGCAATCAGCCCCAGCATTTT
CASSSRVDSNQPQHF
>17|.|few|TRBJ2-1|TRBV7-6
TGTGCCAGCAGCCCAAGGCTAGGTAGCGGCCGACAGAATGAGCAGTTCTTC
CASSPRLGSGRQNEQFF
>15|.|.|TRBJ1-5|TRBV18
TGTGCCAGCTCATCCCGGGAGGCCGCAAGTCAGCCCCAGCATTTT
CASSSREAASQPQHF
>17|.|few|TRBJ1-1|TRBV7-2
TGTGCCAGCAGCTTAGCCCCCCGGCCGACAGGGAACACTGAAGCTTTCTTT
CASSLAPRPTGNTEAFF
>15|.|.|TRBJ1-1|TRBV6-5
TGTGCCAGCAGTTACTCCCTCCTCGGGGGCACTGAAGCTTTCTTT
CASSYSLLGGTEAFF
>17|.|.|TRBJ1-4|TRBV23-1
TGCGCCAGCAGTCCACCCGACGGGGCAGGGATTAATGAAAAACTGTTTTTT
CASSPPDGAGINEKLFF
>17|TRBD2|.|TRBJ2-1|TRBV7-3
TGTGCCAGCAGCTCCCGGTGGGGGACTAGCGGGAGAGATGAGCAGTTCTTC
CASSSRWGTSGRDEQFF
>14|.|.|TRBJ2-1|TRBV5-6
TGTGCCAGCAGCTTGTTTCGGGGGTACAATGAGCAGTTCTTC
CASSLFRGYNEQFF
>16|.|.|TRBJ2-1|TRBV23-1
TGCGCCAGCAGTCCCAGGGAGGTGGGATCCTACAATGAGCAGTTCTTC
CASSPREVGSYNEQFF
>15|.|.|TRBJ1-2|TRBV7-6
TGTGCCAGCAGCCCTACAGGGATGGGGTTCTATGGCTACACCTTC
CASSPTGMGFYGYTF
>16|.|.|TRBJ1-6|TRBV2
TGTGCCAGCAGCCGGGACGGGTACTCCTATAATTCACCCCTCCACTTT
CASSRDGYSYNSPLHF
>14|.|.|TRBJ1-2|TRBV19
TGTGCCAGTACCTCTGACAGGATCAATTCCGGCTACACCTTC
CASTSDRINSGYTF
>13|.|.|TRBJ2-7|TRBV9
TGTGCCAGCAGCCCTCAGAGCTCCTACGAGCAGTACTTC
CASSPQSSYEQYF
>14|.|.|TRBJ1-3|TRBV5-6
TGTGCCAGCAGCTTGGCCTGGGACGGAAACACCATATATTTT
CASSLAWDGNTIYF
>14|.|.|TRBJ1-3|TRBV19
TGTGCCAGTAAGGACTGGAACTCTGGAAACACCATATATTTT
CASKDWNSGNTIYF
>14|.|.|TRBJ2-2|TRBV5-6
TGTGCCAGCAGCAAAAACCGGATCGCCGGGGAGCTGTTTTTT
CASSKNRIAGELFF
>13|.|once|TRBJ2-7|TRBV7-2
TGTGCCAGCAGCCCGACTAGGGCGCGCGAGCAGTACTTC
CASSPTRAREQYF
>15|TRBD1|.|TRBJ1-5|TRBV6-1
TGTGCCAGCAGCGGGACCGGGACAGGTTATCAGCCCCAGCATTTT
CASSGTGTGYQPQHF
>15|.|.|TRBJ2-7|TRBV30
TGTGCCTGGAGCCCGGCGGGGCGGGGGCAGTACGAGCAGTACTTC
CAWSPAGRGQYEQYF
>15|.|.|TRBJ2-2|TRBV5-1
TGCGCCAGCAGCTTGCCCCAGGGTAGGGGCGGGGAGCTGTTTTTT
CASSLPQGRGGELFF
>15|.|.|TRBJ2-2|TRBV27
TGTGCCAGCAGTGCCTCCGGGAGGAACACCGGGGAGCTGTTTTTT
CASSASGRNTGELFF
>16|.|.|TRBJ2-7|TRBV7-2
TGTGCCAGCAGCGTAGTCCCAGGGGGGAGTTCCTACGAGCAGTACTTC
CASSVVPGGSSYEQYF
>13|.|.|TRBJ2-7|TRBV2
TGTGCCAGCAGTAAGGACGGGTCCTACGAGCAGTACTTC
CASSKDGSYEQYF
>14|.|.|TRBJ2-5|TRBV27
TGTGCCAGCAGTGCCAAGGATCGGGGAGAGACCCAGTACTTC
CASSAKDRGETQYF
>13|.|.|TRBJ2-7|TRBV5-1
TGCGCCAGCAGCTTGGACAGGGCCTACGAGCAGTACTTC
CASSLDRAYEQYF
>15|TRBD1|few|TRBJ1-1|TRBV7-9
TGTGCCAGCAGCTCTCCGGGACAGGGGCGTACTGAAGCTTTCTTT
CASSSPGQGRTEAFF
>15|.|.|TRBJ1-5|TRBV5-6
TGTGCCAGCAGCTTGGACAGGAGAAGGAATGTTCCCCAGCATTTT
CASSLDRRRNVPQHF
>15|.|.|TRBJ1-1|TRBV11-2
TGTGCCAGCAGCTTTCAGGCAGGGGTGAACACTGAAGCTTTCTTT
CASSFQAGVNTEAFF
>16|.|once|TRBJ2-2|TRBV11-2
TGTGCCAGCAGCCGCACAAGCGGGCTAGCGAGCGGGGAGCTGTTTTTT
CASSRTSGLASGELFF
>13|.|.|TRBJ1-1|TRBV5-1
TGCGCCAGCAGCGCCAGGGAGAACACTGAAGCTTTCTTT
CASSARENTEAFF
>14|TRBD1|.|TRBJ2-2|TRBV5-6
TGTGCCAGCAGCTGGGGGACAGCCGGAGGGGAGCTGTTTTTT
CASSWGTAGGELFF
>15|TRBD1|medium-sized|TRBJ1-2|TRBV7-9
TGTGCCAGCAGCACCCACTCCGGGACAGAAGATGGCTACACCTTC
CASSTHSGTEDGYTF
>13|.|.|TRBJ2-7|TRBV19
TGTGCCAGTAGTATATCCACTTCCTACGAGCAGTACTTC
CASSISTSYEQYF
>13|TRBD2|few|TRBJ2-1|TRBV9
TGTGCCAGCAGCGCCAGCGGGGGCGCTGAGCAGTTCTTC
CASSASGGAEQFF
>13|.|.|TRBJ1-2|TRBV6-1
TGTGCCAGCAGTGAAGGGACAGCCTATGGCTACACCTTC
CASSEGTAYGYTF
>15|TRBD1|.|TRBJ2-7|TRBV9
TGTGCCAGCAGCTCCCCTGGACAGGGATCCTACGAGCAGTACTTC
CASSSPGQGSYEQYF
>15|TRBD1|.|TRBJ1-2|TRBV18
TGTGCCAGCTCACCGACAGGGGACCCTAACTATGGCTACACCTTC
CASSPTGDPNYGYTF
>15|TRBD2|.|TRBJ2-1|TRBV29-1
TGCAGCGTTGGGACTAGCGGGAGGGCTACGAATGAGCAGTTCTTC
CSVGTSGRATNEQFF
>18|.|.|TRBJ1-5|TRBV11-2
TGTGCCAGCAGCTTATTGCCCCTGGTGGGTATCAGTGATCAGCCCCAGCATTTT
CASSLLPLVGISDQPQHF
>15|TRBD1|.|TRBJ2-1|TRBV29-1
TGCAGCGTTTACCAGGGGGCAGGGTCCTACAATGAGCAGTTCTTC
CSVYQGAGSYNEQFF
>15|TRBD2|.|TRBJ2-1|TRBV7-8
TGTGCCAGCAGCCTCACTAGCGGGAGTTCTGGTGAGCAGTTCTTC
CASSLTSGSSGEQFF
>15|.|.|TRBJ1-5|TRBV27
TGTGCCAGCAGTCAAACAGCGGTTGTGATTCAGCCCCAGCATTTT
CASSQTAVVIQPQHF
>16|TRBD2|.|TRBJ2-1|TRBV7-2
TGTGCCAGCAGCCCGCAACCGGGACTAGAACGAAATGAGCAGTTCTTC
CASSPQPGLERNEQFF
>15|.|.|TRBJ1-5|TRBV6-5
TGTGCCAGCAGCCCCATGGACGGTCGTGTATCGCCCCAGCATTTT
CASSPMDGRVSPQHF
>14|.|.|TRBJ2-1|TRBV6-1
TGTGCCAGCACCGGTAATAGTAGGGCCCTGGGGCAGTTCTTC
CASTGNSRALGQFF
>11|.|.|TRBJ1-1|TRBV5-4
TGTGCCAGCAGCTTGTCGAGTGAAGCTTTCTTT
CASSLSSEAFF
>16|.|.|TRBJ2-3|TRBV7-9
TGTGCCAGCAGCTTAGTAATGGCTACCAGCACAGATACGCAGTATTTT
CASSLVMATSTDTQYF
>15|.|few|TRBJ1-5|TRBV19
TGTGCCAGTAGTATTAAAGGACGGAGCAATCAGCCCCAGCATTTT
CASSIKGRSNQPQHF
>16|.|.|TRBJ2-7|TRBV27
TGTGCCACCACCACAGGGTATAGTTCCAAGCCCTACGAGCAGTACTTC
CATTTGYSSKPYEQYF
>16|TRBD1|.|TRBJ2-3|TRBV19
TGTGCCAGTAGTGATCCGCAGGGGGCGAGGACAGATACGCAGTATTTT
CASSDPQGARTDTQYF